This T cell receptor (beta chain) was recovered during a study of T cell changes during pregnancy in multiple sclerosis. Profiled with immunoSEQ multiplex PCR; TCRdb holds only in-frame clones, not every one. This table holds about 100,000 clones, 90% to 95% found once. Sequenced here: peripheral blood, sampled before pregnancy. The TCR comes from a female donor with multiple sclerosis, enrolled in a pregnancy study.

Written as DNA, the CDR3 is TGCGCCAGCAGCCTCTGGGTGGGTAGCGGATTCGAGACCCAGTACTTC. Translating gives CASSLWVGSGFETQYF. The chain is built from TRBV4-1 and TRBJ2-5; D might be TRBD2 (6 bases). V lost 4 bases and J 5 bases, leaving 20 bases between the germline ends. The CDR3 is 16 residues long. CDR1 MGHRA and CDR2 YSYEKL come from the germline V gene.